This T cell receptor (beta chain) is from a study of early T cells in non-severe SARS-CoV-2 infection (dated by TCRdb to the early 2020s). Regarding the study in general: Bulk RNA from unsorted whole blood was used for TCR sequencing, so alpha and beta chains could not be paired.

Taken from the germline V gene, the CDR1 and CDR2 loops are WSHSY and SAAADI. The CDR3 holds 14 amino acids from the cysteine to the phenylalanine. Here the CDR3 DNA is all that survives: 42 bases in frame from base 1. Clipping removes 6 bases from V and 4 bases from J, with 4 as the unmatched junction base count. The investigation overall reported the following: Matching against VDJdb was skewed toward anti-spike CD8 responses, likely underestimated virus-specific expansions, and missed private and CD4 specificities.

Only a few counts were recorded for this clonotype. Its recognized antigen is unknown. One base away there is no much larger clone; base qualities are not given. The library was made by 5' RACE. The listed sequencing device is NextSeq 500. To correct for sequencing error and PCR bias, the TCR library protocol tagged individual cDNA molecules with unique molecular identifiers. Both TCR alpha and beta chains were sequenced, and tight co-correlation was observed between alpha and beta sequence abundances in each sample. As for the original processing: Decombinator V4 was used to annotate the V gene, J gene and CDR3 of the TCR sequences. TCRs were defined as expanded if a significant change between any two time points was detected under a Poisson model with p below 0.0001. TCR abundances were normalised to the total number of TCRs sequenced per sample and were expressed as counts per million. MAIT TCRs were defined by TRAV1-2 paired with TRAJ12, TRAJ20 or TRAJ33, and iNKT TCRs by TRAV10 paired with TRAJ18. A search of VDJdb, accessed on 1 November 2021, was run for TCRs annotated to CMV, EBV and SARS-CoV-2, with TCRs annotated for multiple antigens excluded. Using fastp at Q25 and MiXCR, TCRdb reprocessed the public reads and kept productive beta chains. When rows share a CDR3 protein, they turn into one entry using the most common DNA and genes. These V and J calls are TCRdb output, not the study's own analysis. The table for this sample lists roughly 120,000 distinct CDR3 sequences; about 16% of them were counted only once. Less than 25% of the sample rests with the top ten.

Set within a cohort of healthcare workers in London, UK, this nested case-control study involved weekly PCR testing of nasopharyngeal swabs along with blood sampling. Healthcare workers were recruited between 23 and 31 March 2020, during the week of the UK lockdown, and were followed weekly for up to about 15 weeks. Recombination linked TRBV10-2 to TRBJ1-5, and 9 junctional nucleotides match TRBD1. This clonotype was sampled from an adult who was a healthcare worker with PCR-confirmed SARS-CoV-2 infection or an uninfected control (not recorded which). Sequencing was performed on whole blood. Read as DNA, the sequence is TGCGCCAGCAGCGATGACAGGGGGAATCAGCCCCAGCATTTT. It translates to CASSDDRGNQPQHF.